This TCR beta chain was identified during a study of Ad26.COV2.S vaccination and SARS-CoV-2 variants. The CDR3 is 15 amino acids. Between the trimmed V and J ends, which lost 7 bases and 0 bases, there was a span of 10 bases. Germline V gene lookup returns CDR1 SGHVS and CDR2 FNYEAQ. Treatment in this sample: some 19 received Ad26.COV2.S at low or high dose, single or two shots; about 5 received placebo; per-sample allocation not given. It was on day 63 after the first vaccine or placebo injection that samples were taken. Recruitment in Boston yielded a donor of adult age, 18-55 years. Libraries were prepared by immunoSEQ multiplex PCR; TCRdb keeps only in-frame clonotypes and omits some of them. This repertoire shows roughly 400,000 clones, roughly 90% found once; its top ten account for over 1.5%. This clone showed up just once.

This receptor was obtained from a person between 18 and 65 years old who received the Ad26.COV2.S COVID-19 vaccine or a placebo. This specimen was peripheral blood, taken in a trial of Ad26.COV2.S vaccine versus placebo. The V gene is TRBV7-6, the J gene TRBJ2-6; D possibly uses TRBD1 or TRBD2 (5 bases each). CDR3 region: CASMIGGSGANVLTF. The CDR3, as DNA: TGTGCCAGCATGATTGGGGGCTCTGGGGCCAACGTCCTGACTTTC.